A single sample is the source of the 6 T cell receptor beta chains below, sequenced in a study of T cells after posttransplantation cyclophosphamide. Profiled with immunoSEQ multiplex PCR; TCRdb holds only in-frame clones, not every one. This table has over 20,000 clones, nearly 99% appearing once. Sequenced material: naive CD8+ T cells sorted from PBMCs. The receptors come from a man aged 35 to 55 in good health, CMV-negative, and a related stem cell transplant donor.

Here the CDR3 reads CAWGGSPYEQYF. The CDR3 DNA reads TGTGCCTGGGGGGGGAGTCCATACGAGCAGTACTTC. The chain couples TRBV30 to TRBJ2-7; TRBD2 might be the D (6 bases). V was shortened by 5 bases and J by 4 bases, with 12 bases between the two germline ends. This CDR3 has 12 amino acids. The germline CDR1 and CDR2 sequences are GTSNPN and SVGIG (reference sequence).

The chain employs TRBV12-5 and TRBJ1-1; D is undetermined. V was cut by 7 bases and J by 3 bases, with 9 bases left in between. This CDR3 contains 12 residues. From germline, CDR1 is LGHNT and CDR2 FRNRAP. CDR3 nucleotides: TGTGCTAGTGCCCTATCTCACACTGAAGCTTTCTTT. Its protein product is CASALSHTEAFF.

This sequence joins TRBV9 and TRBJ2-5; TRBD2 matches 10 bases. The J call may be faulty, since TRBJ2-7 better matches the DNA end. Germline-derived CDR1 and CDR2 are SGDLS and YYNGEE. The CDR3 loop spans 15 amino acids. The CDR3 spells CASSVARSGRDEQYF. The CDR3 DNA reads TGTGCCAGCAGCGTAGCTAGGAGCGGGAGGGACGAGCAGTACTTC.

The rearrangement uses TRBV15 and TRBJ1-5; 8 nucleotides agree with TRBD1. Trimming removed 1 base from V and 7 bases from J; junction bases left unmatched: 3. This CDR3 region has 14 residues. The germline V gene encodes CDR1 LNHNV and CDR2 YYDKDF (reference sequence). The DNA for the CDR3 is TGTGCCACCAGCAGAGGACAGGGGTTCCAGCCCCAGCATTTT. It translates to CATSRGQGFQPQHF.

The V gene is TRBV2, the J gene TRBJ1-5; 7 bases map to TRBD1. The CDR3 spans 15 residues. CDR1 and CDR2 from the germline V gene are SNHLY and FYNNEI. J gave up 5 bases and V 4 bases, and 8 bases lay outside the gene matches. The CDR3 sequence is CASSGGQRIDQPQHF. In DNA form, the CDR3 reads TGTGCCAGCAGTGGGGGACAGAGGATTGATCAGCCCCAGCATTTT.

The count of this clone is one. The chain uses TRBV4-1 and TRBJ2-1; 8 bases match TRBD2. The CDR3 contains 17 residues. CDR1 and CDR2 from the germline V gene are MGHRA and YSYEKL. V lost 0 bases, J lost 9 bases, and 13 bases stayed unmatched. The CDR3 region is CASSQDLTREGLGEQFF. CDR3 in DNA: TGCGCCAGCAGCCAAGATCTCACACGGGAGGGCCTCGGTGAGCAGTTCTTC.